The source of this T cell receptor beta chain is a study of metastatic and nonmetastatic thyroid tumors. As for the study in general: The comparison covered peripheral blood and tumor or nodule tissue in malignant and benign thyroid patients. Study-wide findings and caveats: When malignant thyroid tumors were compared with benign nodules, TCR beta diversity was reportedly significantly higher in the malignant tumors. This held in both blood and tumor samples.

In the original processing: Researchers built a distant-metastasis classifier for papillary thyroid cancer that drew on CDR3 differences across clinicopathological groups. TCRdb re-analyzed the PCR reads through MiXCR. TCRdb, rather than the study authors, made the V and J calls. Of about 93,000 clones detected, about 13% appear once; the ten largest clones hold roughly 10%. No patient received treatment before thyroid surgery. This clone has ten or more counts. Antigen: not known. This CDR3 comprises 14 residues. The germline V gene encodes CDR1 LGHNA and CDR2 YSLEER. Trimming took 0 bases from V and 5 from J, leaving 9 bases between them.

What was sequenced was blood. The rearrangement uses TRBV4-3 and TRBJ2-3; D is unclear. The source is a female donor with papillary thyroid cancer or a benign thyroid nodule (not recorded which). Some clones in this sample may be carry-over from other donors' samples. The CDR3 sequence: CASSQEVLRDTQYF. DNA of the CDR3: TGCGCCAGCAGCCAAGAAGTGCTTCGAGATACGCAGTATTTT.